These 9 T cell receptor beta chains were sequenced from one sample in a study of cytomegalovirus exposure and HLA in healthy donors. The PCR had 60 Vbeta and 13 Jbeta primers. Measured with immunoSEQ multiplex PCR; TCRdb has only the in-frame clones, and not every one. The profile shows some 180,000 clones, about 84% of them singletons. Source material: PBMCs. These TCRs come from a woman aged 25 to 39 in good health and CMV-seropositive.

V is TRBV5-4 and J is TRBJ1-2; D possibly corresponds to TRBD1 (5 bases). The CDR3 consists of 14 residues. The germline V gene encodes CDR1 SGHNT and CDR2 YYREEE (reference sequence). V lost 2 bases and J 1 base, leaving 9 bases between the germline ends. This CDR3 is CASSLMTVNYGYTF. Written as DNA, the CDR3 is TGTGCCAGCAGCTTAATGACAGTTAACTATGGCTACACCTTC.

The chain combines TRBV28 with TRBJ2-7; a possible D gene is TRBD1 (7 bases). The V end was cut by 5 bases, the J end by 7 bases, with 27 bases between. This CDR3 has 17 residues. Germline V gives CDR1 MDHEN, CDR2 SYDVKM. The CDR3 sequence is CASSPSGWGQGGREQYF. Written as DNA, the CDR3 is TGTGCCAGCAGTCCGAGCGGTTGGGGCCAGGGGGGACGGGAGCAGTACTTC.

This chain links TRBV9 with TRBJ2-2; D ambiguous. Germline V gene data show CDR1 as SGDLS and CDR2 as YYNGEE. V lost 2 bases and J lost 5, with 7 bases in between. The CDR3 runs to 13 residues. The CDR3 DNA is TGTGCCAGCAGCGTTTCCGGGACCGGGGAGCTGTTTTTT. Its protein is CASSVSGTGELFF.

This sequence joins TRBV5-6 and TRBJ2-5; 10 positions match TRBD1. This CDR3 comprises 14 residues. Trimming cost V 7 bases and J 4 bases; bases outside gene matches: 7. Germline CDR1 is SGHDT and CDR2 is YYEEEE. The CDR3 bases are TGTGCCAGCGGGGGGACAGGGGTTGCAGAGACCCAGTACTTC. Translated: CASGGTGVAETQYF. Complete variable domain (other parts from reference TRBV5-6 and TRBJ2-5): DAGVTQSPTHLIKTRGQQVTLRCSPKSGHDTVSWYQQALGQGPQFIFQYYEEEERQRGNFPDRFSGHQFPNYSSELNVNALLLGDSALYLCASGGTGVAETQYFGPGTRLLVL.

The chain joins TRBV6-5 to TRBJ2-5, with 14 bases matching TRBD2. The trim removed 8 bases at V and 2 bases at J, leaving 4 bases unmatched. This CDR3 has 15 amino acids. Germline assignment: CDR1 MNHEY and CDR2 SVGAGI. CDR3 DNA sequence: TGTGCCAGCTGTCGACTAGCGGGGGGGCAAGAGACCCAGTACTTC. Translation gives CASCRLAGGQETQYF.

This chain uses TRBV5-1 with TRBJ1-6; D perhaps matches TRBD1 (6 bases). The ends were cut back, 0 bases at V and 10 bases at J, with 11 bases in the middle. Germline lookup yields CDR1 SGHRS and CDR2 YFSETQ. The CDR3 covers 14 residues. The CDR3 DNA reads as TGCGCCAGCAGCTTGGATGGGGACACCTCACCCCTCCACTTT. It specifies CASSLDGDTSPLHF.

This rearrangement joins TRBV28 to TRBJ2-5; TRBD2 agrees at 9 bases. The V segment lost 3 bases and the J segment 5 bases; nucleotides outside the gene matches: 10. The CDR3 is made up of 16 amino acids. Germline V gene lookup returns CDR1 MDHEN and CDR2 SYDVKM. CDR3 nucleotides: TGTGCCAGCAGTTTTCATGCGGGAGGGGGGTCGGAGACCCAGTACTTC. As protein: CASSFHAGGGSETQYF.

The chain joins TRBV28 to TRBJ1-2; the D gene is possibly TRBD1 (5 bases). Germline V gene sequence: CDR1 MDHEN, CDR2 SYDVKM. CDR3 length equals 13 residues. Trimming shortened V by 5 bases and J by 8 bases, and 15 bases separated the two germline ends. The CDR3 sequence is CASSPRVRGGYTF. The CDR3 DNA reads as TGTGCCAGCAGTCCCCGTGTTAGGGGAGGCTACACCTTC.

This clone showed up just once. V is TRBV30 and J is TRBJ2-5; 7 nucleotides agree with TRBD1. Losses at the gene ends were 2 bases for V and 4 bases for J; bases not matched to a gene: 4. The CDR3 is made up of 13 amino acids. Germline CDR1 and CDR2: GTSNPN and SVGIG (reference sequence). CDR3 amino acids: CAWSLGGGETQYF. DNA of the CDR3: TGTGCCTGGAGTTTAGGGGGCGGAGAGACCCAGTACTTC.